The 14 T cell receptor beta chains below were found in one sample sequenced in a study of cytomegalovirus exposure and HLA in healthy donors listed by TCRdb under 2017. To prepare the library, the immunoSEQ multiplex PCR assay was applied. The multiplex PCR relied on a mix of 60 forward primers for TCR Vbeta segments and 13 reverse primers for TCR Jbeta segments. TCRdb provides this immuneACCESS table in a form limited to in-frame rearrangements. Some clones are lacking; in checked studies, under half of them reflect an unresolved V gene, and why the rest are absent is not known. The sample table records 100,000 to 150,000 clones; around three quarters of these occur just once. Roughly 3.5% of the sample comes from the top ten. The specimen was PBMCs. The receptor source for this set is a man aged 40-55 years in good health and CMV-seronegative.

This rearrangement joins TRBV18 to TRBJ1-6, with 10 bases aligning to TRBD1. The V gene end was trimmed by 5 bases and the J gene end by 9 bases; junction bases not matched to a gene: 7. The CDR3 runs to 15 residues. Germline-derived CDR1 and CDR2 are KGHSH and LQKENI. This CDR3 reads CASSDVTGGFSPLHF. CDR3 sequence (DNA): TGTGCCAGCTCAGACGTGACAGGGGGCTTTTCACCCCTCCACTTT. Using reference TRBV18 and TRBJ1-6 for the parts outside the CDR3, the full variable domain is NAGVMQNPRHLVRRRGQEARLRCSPMKGHSHVYWYRQLPEEGLKFMVYLQKENIIDESGMPKERFSAEFPKEGPSILRIQQVVRGDSAAYFCASSDVTGGFSPLHFGNGTRLTVT.

The chain employs TRBV5-6 and TRBJ1-3; 7 nucleotides match TRBD1. V was pared by 4 bases and J by 3 bases, with 4 bases of the junction left unmatched. Germline CDR1 and CDR2: SGHDT and YYEEEE. The CDR3 totals 14 residues. The CDR3 loop reads CASSRNRGGNTIYF. The CDR3 nucleotides read TGTGCCAGCAGCAGGAACAGGGGTGGAAACACCATATATTTT.

The V gene is TRBV5-4, the J gene TRBJ2-1; weak D call: TRBD2 (6 bases). Germline CDR1 and CDR2: SGHNT and YYREEE (reference sequence). Trimming pared 6 bases from V and 6 bases from J, leaving 19 bases between. This CDR3 spans 15 amino acids. CDR3 sequence reads: CASILSGGGSNEQFF. In DNA, the CDR3 is TGTGCCAGCATCCTGAGCGGTGGAGGGAGCAATGAGCAGTTCTTC.

The chain recombines TRBV27 with TRBJ2-1, with D maybe TRBD2 (5 bases). This CDR3 has 16 amino acids. Germline CDR1 and CDR2: MNHEY and SMNVEV (reference sequence). V was trimmed by 5 bases and J by 2 bases, leaving 16 bases between them. Written as DNA, the CDR3 is TGTGCCAGCAGTACTCTAGCATTGGTGACCTACAATGAGCAGTTCTTC. Encoded protein: CASSTLALVTYNEQFF.

This clone was recorded once. The rearrangement links TRBV20-1 to TRBJ1-1; the match to TRBD1 covers 7 bases. V shed 5 bases, J shed 11 bases, and the junction held 5 bases outside the gene matches. The germline V gene has CDR1 DFQATT and CDR2 SNEGSKA (reference sequence). The CDR3 has 10 amino acids. This chain's CDR3 is CSASQGFAFF. The CDR3 bases are TGCAGTGCTTCACAGGGGTTCGCTTTCTTT.

The chain uses TRBV6-5 and TRBJ1-2, with 9 positions matching TRBD1. CDR1 and CDR2 from the germline V gene are MNHEY and SVGAGI. V lost 4 bases to trimming and J lost 2 bases; unmatched junction nucleotides: 2. The CDR3 sequence is 14 residues long. CDR3 residues: CASSWGQGNYGYTF. DNA of the CDR3: TGTGCCAGCAGTTGGGGACAGGGAAACTATGGCTACACCTTC.

The chain employs TRBV7-2 and TRBJ2-5, with TRBD1 matching over 7 bases. CDR3 length: 13 residues. Looked up from germline, CDR1 is SGHTA and CDR2 is FQGNSA. Germline trimming cut 4 bases from V and 2 bases from J; bases unmatched to any gene: 1. For the CDR3, the DNA is TGTGCCAGCAGCTCGGGACAGCAAGAGACCCAGTACTTC. Translated, it gives CASSSGQQETQYF.

J is TRBJ1-6 and V is TRBV9; D not resolved. The CDR3 contains 15 residues. The V and J ends lost 1 base and 10 bases respectively, with 15 bases between them. Germline CDR1 is SGDLS and CDR2 is YYNGEE. CDR3 loop: CASSVLGQSNSPLHF. CDR3 coding DNA: TGTGCCAGCAGCGTACTTGGGCAATCCAACTCACCCCTCCACTTT.

The chain carries TRBV7-2 and TRBJ1-1, with a tentative D call TRBD1 (5 bases). V lost 2 bases to trimming and J lost 8 bases, with 12 bases between them. CDR1 and CDR2 (germline): SGHTA, FQGNSA. The length of the CDR3 is 13 residues. The CDR3 loop reads CASSLYPRTEAFF. The CDR3 DNA is TGTGCCAGCAGCTTATATCCCCGGACAGAAGCTTTCTTT.

The chain carries TRBV5-1 and TRBJ1-6, with D unclear. From germline, CDR1 is SGHRS and CDR2 YFSETQ. Between the trimmed V and J ends, which lost 1 base and 8 bases, there was a span of 7 bases. The CDR3 spans 13 residues. CDR3 amino acids: CASSLIQDSPLHF. CDR3 DNA sequence: TGCGCCAGCAGCTTGATTCAGGATTCACCCCTCCACTTT. Complete variable domain (other parts from reference TRBV5-1 and TRBJ1-6): KAGVTQTPRYLIKTRGQQVTLSCSPISGHRSVSWYQQTPGQGLQFLFEYFSETQRNKGNFPGRFSGRQFSNSRSEMNVSTLELGDSALYLCASSLIQDSPLHFGNGTRLTVT.

CDR3 protein: CASSDRGRNRGLREKLFF. CDR3 coding DNA: TGTGCCAGCAGCGACAGGGGGCGTAACAGGGGCTTACGGGAAAAACTGTTTTTT. The chain links TRBV7-2 to TRBJ1-4; 10 bases line up with TRBD1. The CDR3 contains 18 residues. Germline values: CDR1 SGHTA, CDR2 FQGNSA. The junction had 17 bases not matched to a gene; V was cut back by 5 bases and J by 8 bases.

CDR3 nucleotide sequence: TGTGCCAGCAGCACACAGGGGGCTGGGAATGAGCAGTTCTTC. As protein: CASSTQGAGNEQFF. This rearrangement joins TRBV7-2 to TRBJ2-1, with 9 bases identical to TRBD1. The CDR3 totals 14 residues. Trimming removed 5 bases from V and 7 bases from J; junction bases left unmatched: 6. Germline assignment: CDR1 SGHTA and CDR2 FQGNSA.

This chain uses TRBV2 with TRBJ2-2; 8 bases fit TRBD1. The junction had 1 base not matched to a gene; V was cut back by 6 bases and J by 1 base. The germline V gene has CDR1 SNHLY and CDR2 FYNNEI. The CDR3 extends over 14 amino acids. In DNA, the CDR3 is TGTGCCAGCAGACAGGGGGAGAACACCGGGGAGCTGTTTTTT. Amino acid sequence: CASRQGENTGELFF.

CDR3 coding DNA: TGTGCCAGCAGCTTAGATCACAACTACGAGCAGTACTTC. This sequence encodes CASSLDHNYEQYF. The rearrangement joins TRBV7-2 to TRBJ2-7; D not certain. Trimming stripped 1 base from V and 3 bases from J, with 7 bases between. The CDR3 consists of 13 residues. Looked up from germline, CDR1 is SGHTA and CDR2 is FQGNSA.